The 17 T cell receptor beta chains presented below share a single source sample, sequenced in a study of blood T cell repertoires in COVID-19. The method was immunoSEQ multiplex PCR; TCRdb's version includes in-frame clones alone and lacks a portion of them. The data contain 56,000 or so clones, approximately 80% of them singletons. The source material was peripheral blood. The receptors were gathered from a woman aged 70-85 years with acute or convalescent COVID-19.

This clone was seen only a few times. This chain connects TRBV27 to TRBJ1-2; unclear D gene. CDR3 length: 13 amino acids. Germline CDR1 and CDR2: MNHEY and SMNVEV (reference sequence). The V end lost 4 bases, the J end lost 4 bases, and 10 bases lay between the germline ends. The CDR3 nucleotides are TGTGCCAGCAGTTCAGACACACTCTATGGCTACACCTTC. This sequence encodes CASSSDTLYGYTF.

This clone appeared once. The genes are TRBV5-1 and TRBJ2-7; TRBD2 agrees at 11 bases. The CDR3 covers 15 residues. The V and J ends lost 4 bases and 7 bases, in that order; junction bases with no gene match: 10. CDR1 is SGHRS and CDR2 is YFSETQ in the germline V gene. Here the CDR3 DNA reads TGCGCCAGCAGCAAGGATAGCGGGGGGGCGCAAGAGCAGTACTTC. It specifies CASSKDSGGAQEQYF.

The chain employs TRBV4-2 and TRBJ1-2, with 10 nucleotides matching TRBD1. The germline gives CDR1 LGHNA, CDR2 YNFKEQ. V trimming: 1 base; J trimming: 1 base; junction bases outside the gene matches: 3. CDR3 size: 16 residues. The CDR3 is CASSQVGTGDNYGYTF. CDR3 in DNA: TGTGCCAGCAGCCAAGTTGGGACAGGGGATAACTATGGCTACACCTTC.

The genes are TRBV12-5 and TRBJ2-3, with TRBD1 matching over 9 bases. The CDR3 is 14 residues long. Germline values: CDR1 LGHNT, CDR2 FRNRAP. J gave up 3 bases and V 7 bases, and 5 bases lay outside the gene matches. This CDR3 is CASDMGQGTDTQYF. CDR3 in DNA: TGTGCTAGTGATATGGGACAGGGAACAGATACGCAGTATTTT.

The DNA for the CDR3 is TGTGCCAGCAGCGGGGGGGCCTCCTACAATGAGCAGTTCTTC. Translated, it gives CASSGGASYNEQFF. This chain joins TRBV5-6 and TRBJ2-1, with D possibly TRBD2 on 7 matching bases. The CDR3 has 14 residues. V shed 4 bases and J shed 0 bases, with 8 bases lying between them. Germline loops: CDR1 SGHDT, CDR2 YYEEEE.

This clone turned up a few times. In nucleotides, the CDR3 is TGCGCCAGCAGCATACAGGGCCAAGAGACCCAGTACTTC. Its translation: CASSIQGQETQYF. The chain recombines TRBV5-1 with TRBJ2-5; the D gene is possibly TRBD1 (6 bases). With 4 bases removed from V and 1 base from J, the gap between germline ends came to 8 bases. This CDR3 contains 13 residues. The germline V gene has CDR1 SGHRS and CDR2 YFSETQ.

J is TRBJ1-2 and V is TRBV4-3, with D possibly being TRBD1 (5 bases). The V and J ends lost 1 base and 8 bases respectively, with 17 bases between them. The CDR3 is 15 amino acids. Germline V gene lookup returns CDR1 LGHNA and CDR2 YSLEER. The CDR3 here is CASSQGAGMGWGYTF. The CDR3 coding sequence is TGCGCCAGCAGCCAAGGGGCAGGGATGGGTTGGGGCTACACCTTC.

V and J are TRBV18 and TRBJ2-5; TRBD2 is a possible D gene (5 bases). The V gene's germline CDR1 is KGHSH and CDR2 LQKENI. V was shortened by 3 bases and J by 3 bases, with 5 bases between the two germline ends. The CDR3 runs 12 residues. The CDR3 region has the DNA TGTGCCAGCTCACCCGGGGAAGAGACCCAGTACTTC. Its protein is CASSPGEETQYF.

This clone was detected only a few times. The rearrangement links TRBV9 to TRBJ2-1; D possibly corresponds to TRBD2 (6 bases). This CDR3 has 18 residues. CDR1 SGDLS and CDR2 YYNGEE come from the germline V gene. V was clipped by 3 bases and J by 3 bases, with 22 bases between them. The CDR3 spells CASSDSSIAAYNYNEQFF. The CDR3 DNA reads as TGTGCCAGCAGCGATTCCTCTATAGCGGCGTATAACTACAATGAGCAGTTCTTC.

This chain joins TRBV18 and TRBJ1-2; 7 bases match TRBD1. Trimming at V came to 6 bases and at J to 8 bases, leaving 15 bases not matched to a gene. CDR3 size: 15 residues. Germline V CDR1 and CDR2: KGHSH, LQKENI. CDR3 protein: CASSQGGQSLGGYTF. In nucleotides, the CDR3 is TGTGCCAGCTCCCAGGGGGGACAGTCCCTCGGGGGCTACACCTTC.

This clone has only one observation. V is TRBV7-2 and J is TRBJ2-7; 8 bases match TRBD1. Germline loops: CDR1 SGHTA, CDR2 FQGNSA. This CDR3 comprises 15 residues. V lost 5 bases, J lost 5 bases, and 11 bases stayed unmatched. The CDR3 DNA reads TGTGCCAGCAGCCCACAACCCATGACAGGGGACGAGCAGTACTTC. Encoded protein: CASSPQPMTGDEQYF.

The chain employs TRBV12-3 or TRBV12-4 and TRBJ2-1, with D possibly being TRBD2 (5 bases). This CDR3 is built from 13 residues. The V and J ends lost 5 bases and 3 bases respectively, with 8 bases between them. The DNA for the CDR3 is TGTGCCAGCAGTCTCCGGGACTACAATGAGCAGTTCTTC. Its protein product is CASSLRDYNEQFF.

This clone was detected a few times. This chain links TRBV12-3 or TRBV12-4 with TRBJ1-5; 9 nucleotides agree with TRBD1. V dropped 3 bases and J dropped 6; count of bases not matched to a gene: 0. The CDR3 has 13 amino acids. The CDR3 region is CASSLTGGQPQHF. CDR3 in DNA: TGTGCCAGCAGTTTGACAGGGGGTCAGCCCCAGCATTTT.

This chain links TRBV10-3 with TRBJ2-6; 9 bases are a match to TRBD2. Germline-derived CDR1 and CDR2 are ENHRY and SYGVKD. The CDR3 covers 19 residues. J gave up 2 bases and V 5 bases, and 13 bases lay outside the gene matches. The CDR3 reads CAISRGGIAGETGANVLTF. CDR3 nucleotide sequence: TGTGCCATCAGTCGCGGTGGGATAGCGGGAGAAACTGGGGCCAACGTCCTGACTTTC.

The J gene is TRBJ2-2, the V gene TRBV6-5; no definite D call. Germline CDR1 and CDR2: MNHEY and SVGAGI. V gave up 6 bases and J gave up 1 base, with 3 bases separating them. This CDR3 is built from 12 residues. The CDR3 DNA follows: TGTGCCAGCAGGAGGAACACCGGGGAGCTGTTTTTT. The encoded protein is CASRRNTGELFF.

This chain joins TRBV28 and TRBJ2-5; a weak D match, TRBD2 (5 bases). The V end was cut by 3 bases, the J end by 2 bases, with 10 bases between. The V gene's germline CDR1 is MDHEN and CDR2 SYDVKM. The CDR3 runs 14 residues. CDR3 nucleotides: TGTGCCAGCAGTTTCGCCACTAGTCAAGAGACCCAGTACTTC. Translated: CASSFATSQETQYF.

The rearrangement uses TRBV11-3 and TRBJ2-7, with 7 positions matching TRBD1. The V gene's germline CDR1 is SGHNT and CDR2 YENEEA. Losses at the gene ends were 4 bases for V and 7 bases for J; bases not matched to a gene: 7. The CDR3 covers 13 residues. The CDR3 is CASSSEQGWEQYF. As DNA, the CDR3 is TGTGCCAGCAGCTCAGAACAGGGGTGGGAGCAGTACTTC.